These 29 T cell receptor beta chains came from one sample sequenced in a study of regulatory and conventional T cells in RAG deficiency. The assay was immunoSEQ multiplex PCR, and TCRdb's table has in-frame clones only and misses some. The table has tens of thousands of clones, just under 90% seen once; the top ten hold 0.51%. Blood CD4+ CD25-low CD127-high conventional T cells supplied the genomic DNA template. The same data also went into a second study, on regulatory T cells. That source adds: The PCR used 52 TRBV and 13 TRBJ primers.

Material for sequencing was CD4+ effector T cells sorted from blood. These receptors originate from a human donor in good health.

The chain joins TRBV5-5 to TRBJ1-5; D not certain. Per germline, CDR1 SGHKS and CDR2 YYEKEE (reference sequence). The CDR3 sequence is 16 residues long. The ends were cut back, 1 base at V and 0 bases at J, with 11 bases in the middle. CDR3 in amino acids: CASSLYGSNSNQPQHF. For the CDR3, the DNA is TGTGCCAGCAGCTTGTATGGCAGTAATAGCAATCAGCCCCAGCATTTT.

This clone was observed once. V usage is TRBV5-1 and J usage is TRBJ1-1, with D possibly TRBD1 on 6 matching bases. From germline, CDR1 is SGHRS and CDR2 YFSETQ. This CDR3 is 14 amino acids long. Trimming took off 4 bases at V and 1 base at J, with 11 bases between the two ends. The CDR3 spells CASSGRTANTEAFF. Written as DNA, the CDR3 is TGCGCCAGCAGCGGCCGGACAGCGAACACTGAAGCTTTCTTT.

The CDR3 spells CASSQEGHQPQHF. The CDR3 region has the DNA TGCGCCAGCAGCCAAGAAGGCCATCAGCCCCAGCATTTT. This rearrangement joins TRBV4-1 to TRBJ1-5; D is unclear. The CDR3 loop spans 13 amino acids. V was pared by 0 bases and J by 5 bases, with 5 bases between. Germline V gives CDR1 MGHRA, CDR2 YSYEKL.

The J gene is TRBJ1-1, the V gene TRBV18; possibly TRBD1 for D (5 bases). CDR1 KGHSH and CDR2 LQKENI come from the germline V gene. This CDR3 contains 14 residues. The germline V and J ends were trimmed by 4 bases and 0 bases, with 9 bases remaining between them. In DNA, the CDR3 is TGTGCCAGCTCACTCCAGGGTCTGAACACTGAAGCTTTCTTT. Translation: CASSLQGLNTEAFF.

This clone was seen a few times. The CDR3 loop is CASRRPEAGQTDTIYF. In DNA, the CDR3 is TGTGCCAGTAGAAGACCTGAGGCAGGGCAGACGGACACCATATATTTT. This sequence joins TRBV19 and TRBJ1-3; D might be TRBD1 (5 bases). Germline loops: CDR1 LNHDA, CDR2 SQIVND (reference sequence). The CDR3 is made up of 16 amino acids. Trimming pared 6 bases from V and 8 bases from J, leaving 23 bases between.

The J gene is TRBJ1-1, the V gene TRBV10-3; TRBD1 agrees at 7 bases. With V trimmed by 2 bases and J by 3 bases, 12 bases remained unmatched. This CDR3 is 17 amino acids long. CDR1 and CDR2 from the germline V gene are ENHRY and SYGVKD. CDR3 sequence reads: CAISETGGGGAHTEAFF. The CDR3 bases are TGTGCCATCAGTGAGACGGGGGGAGGGGGCGCACACACTGAAGCTTTCTTT.

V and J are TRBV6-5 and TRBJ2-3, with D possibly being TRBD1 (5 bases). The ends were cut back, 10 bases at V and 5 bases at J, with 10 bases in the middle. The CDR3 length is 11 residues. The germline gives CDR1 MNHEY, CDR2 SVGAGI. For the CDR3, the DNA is TGTGCCACCAAGCAGGGAGATACGCAGTATTTT. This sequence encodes CATKQGDTQYF.

CDR3 sequence: CASSLNLAKNIQYF. The CDR3 DNA reads as TGTGCCAGCAGCTTAAACCTAGCCAAAAACATTCAGTACTTC. This chain links TRBV7-9 with TRBJ2-4; unclear D gene. V was cut by 2 bases and J by 0 bases, with 5 bases left in between. Germline V gene lookup returns CDR1 SEHNR and CDR2 FQNEAQ (reference sequence). CDR3 length: 14 amino acids.

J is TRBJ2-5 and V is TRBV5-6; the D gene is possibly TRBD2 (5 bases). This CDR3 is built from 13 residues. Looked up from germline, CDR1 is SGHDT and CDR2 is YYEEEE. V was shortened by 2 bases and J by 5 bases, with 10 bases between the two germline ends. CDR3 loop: CASSLAVSETQYF. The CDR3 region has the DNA TGTGCCAGCAGCTTAGCGGTCTCCGAGACCCAGTACTTC.

CDR3 DNA: TGTGCCAGCAGTTACGCACAGCCGGGGGAGACCCAGTACTTC. Translation: CASSYAQPGETQYF. The chain recombines TRBV6-5 with TRBJ2-5; weak D call: TRBD2 (5 bases). V was clipped by 2 bases and J by 5 bases, with 12 bases between them. CDR1 and CDR2 (germline): MNHEY, SVGAGI. The length of the CDR3 is 14 residues.

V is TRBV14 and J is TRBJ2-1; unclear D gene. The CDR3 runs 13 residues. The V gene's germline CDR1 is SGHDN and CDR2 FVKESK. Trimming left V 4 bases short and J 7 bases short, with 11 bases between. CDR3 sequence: CASSRRFGNEQFF. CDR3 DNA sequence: TGTGCCAGCAGCCGCCGTTTCGGGAATGAGCAGTTCTTC.

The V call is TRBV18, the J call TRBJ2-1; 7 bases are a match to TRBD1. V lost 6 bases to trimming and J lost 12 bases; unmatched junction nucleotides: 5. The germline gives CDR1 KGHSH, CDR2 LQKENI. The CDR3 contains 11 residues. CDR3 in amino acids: CASSPGTAQFF. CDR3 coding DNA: TGTGCCAGCTCCCCCGGGACAGCGCAGTTCTTC.

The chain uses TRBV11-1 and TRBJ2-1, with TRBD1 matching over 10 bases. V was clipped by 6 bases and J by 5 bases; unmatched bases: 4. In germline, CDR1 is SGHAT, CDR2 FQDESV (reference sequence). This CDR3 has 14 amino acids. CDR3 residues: CASRPGQGNNEQFF. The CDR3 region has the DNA TGTGCCAGCAGACCGGGACAGGGGAACAATGAGCAGTTCTTC.

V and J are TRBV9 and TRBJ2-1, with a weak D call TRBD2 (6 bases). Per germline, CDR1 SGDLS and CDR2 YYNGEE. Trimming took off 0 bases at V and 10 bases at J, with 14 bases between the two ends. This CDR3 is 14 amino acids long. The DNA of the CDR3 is TGTGCCAGCAGCGTAGGAGGGAGGCCGCACGAGCAGTTCTTC. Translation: CASSVGGRPHEQFF.

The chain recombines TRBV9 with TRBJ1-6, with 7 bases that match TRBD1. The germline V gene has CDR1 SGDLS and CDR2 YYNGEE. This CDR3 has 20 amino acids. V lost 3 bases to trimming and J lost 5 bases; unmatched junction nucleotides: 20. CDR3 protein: CASSATTGAFGLVDNSPLHF. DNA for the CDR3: TGTGCCAGCAGCGCCACAACAGGGGCCTTCGGACTCGTAGATAATTCACCCCTCCACTTT.

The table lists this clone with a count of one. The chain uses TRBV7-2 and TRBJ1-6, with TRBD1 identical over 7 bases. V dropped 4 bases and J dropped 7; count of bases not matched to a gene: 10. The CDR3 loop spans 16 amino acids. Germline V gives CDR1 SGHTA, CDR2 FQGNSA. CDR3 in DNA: TGTGCCAGCAGCTCAAGGGTGACAGGGTGGAATTCACCCCTCCACTTT. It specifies CASSSRVTGWNSPLHF.

This chain's CDR3 is CATSRASGGSLDTEAFF. The CDR3 DNA is TGTGCCACCAGCAGAGCGTCGGGGGGATCCTTAGACACTGAAGCTTTCTTT. V and J are TRBV15 and TRBJ1-1, with D perhaps matching TRBD1 (5 bases). This CDR3 has 17 residues. Trimming stripped 1 base from V and 3 bases from J, with 18 bases between. Germline values: CDR1 LNHNV, CDR2 YYDKDF (reference sequence).

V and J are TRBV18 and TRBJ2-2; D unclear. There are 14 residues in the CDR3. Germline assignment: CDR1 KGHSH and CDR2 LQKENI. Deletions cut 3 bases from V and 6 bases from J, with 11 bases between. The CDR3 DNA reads TGTGCCAGCTCACCGTGGAGTAAGGCCGGGGAGCTGTTTTTT. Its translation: CASSPWSKAGELFF.

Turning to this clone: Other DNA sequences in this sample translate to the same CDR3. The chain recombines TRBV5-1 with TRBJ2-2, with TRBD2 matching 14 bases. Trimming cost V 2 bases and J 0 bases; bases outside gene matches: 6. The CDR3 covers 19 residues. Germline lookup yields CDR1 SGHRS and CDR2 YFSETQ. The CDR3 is CASSFGLAGGSANTGELFF. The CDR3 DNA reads TGCGCCAGCAGCTTCGGACTAGCGGGGGGAAGCGCGAACACCGGGGAGCTGTTTTTT.

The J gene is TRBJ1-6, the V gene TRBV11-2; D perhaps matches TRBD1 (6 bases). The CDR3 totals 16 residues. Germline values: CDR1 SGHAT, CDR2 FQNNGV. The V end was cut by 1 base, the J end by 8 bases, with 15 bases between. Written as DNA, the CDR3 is TGTGCCAGCAGCTTAGTGAGGGGGGGGCTGCATTCACCCCTCCACTTT. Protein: CASSLVRGGLHSPLHF.

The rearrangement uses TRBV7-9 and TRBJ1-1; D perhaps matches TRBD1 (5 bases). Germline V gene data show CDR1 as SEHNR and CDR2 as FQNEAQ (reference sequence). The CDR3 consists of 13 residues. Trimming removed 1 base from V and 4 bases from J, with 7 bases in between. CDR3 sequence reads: CASSLVQATEAFF. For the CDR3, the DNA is TGTGCCAGCAGCTTAGTACAGGCCACTGAAGCTTTCTTT.

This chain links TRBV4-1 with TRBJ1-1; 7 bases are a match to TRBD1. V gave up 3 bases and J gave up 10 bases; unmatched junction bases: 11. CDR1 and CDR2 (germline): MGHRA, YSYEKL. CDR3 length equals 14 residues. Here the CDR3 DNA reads TGCGCCAGCAGCCATCCAGACAGGGAAAGTGGAGCTTTCTTT. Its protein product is CASSHPDRESGAFF.

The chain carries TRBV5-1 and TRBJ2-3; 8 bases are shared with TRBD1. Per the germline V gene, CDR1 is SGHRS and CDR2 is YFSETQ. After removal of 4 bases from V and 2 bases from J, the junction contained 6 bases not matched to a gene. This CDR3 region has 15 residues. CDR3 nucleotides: TGCGCCAGCAGCGAGAAGGACAGGGACACAGATACGCAGTATTTT. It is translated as CASSEKDRDTDTQYF.

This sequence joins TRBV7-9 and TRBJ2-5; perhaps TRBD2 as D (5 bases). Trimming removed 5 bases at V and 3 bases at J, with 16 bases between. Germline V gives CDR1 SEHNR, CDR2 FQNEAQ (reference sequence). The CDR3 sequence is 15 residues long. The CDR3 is CASSPRTGLEETQYF. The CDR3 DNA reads TGTGCCAGCAGCCCGAGGACTGGTTTAGAAGAGACCCAGTACTTC.

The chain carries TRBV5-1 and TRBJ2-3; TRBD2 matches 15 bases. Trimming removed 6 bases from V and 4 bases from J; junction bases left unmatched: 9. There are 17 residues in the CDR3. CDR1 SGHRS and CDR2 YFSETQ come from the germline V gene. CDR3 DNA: TGCGCCAGCACCTGGACTAGCGGGGGGGCCGGGGCAGATACGCAGTATTTT. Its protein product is CASTWTSGGAGADTQYF.

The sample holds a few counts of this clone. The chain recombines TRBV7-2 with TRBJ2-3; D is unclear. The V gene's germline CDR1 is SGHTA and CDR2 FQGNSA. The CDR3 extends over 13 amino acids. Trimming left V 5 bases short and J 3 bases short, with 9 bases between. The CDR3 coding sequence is TGTGCCAGCAGCGCTCAGAAAACAGATACGCAGTATTTT. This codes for CASSAQKTDTQYF.

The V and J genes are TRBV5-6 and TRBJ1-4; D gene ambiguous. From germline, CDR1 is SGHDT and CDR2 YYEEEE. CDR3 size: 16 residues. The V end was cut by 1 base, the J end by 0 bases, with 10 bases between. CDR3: CASSLILGTTNEKLFF. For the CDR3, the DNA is TGTGCCAGCAGCTTGATCTTGGGTACAACTAATGAAAAACTGTTTTTT.

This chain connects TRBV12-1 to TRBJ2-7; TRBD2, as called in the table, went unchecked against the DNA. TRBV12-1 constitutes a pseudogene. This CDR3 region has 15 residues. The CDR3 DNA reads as TGTGCCAGCAGCTTTGTCGCGGGAAGTTGGTACGAGCAGTACTTC. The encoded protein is CASSFVAGSWYEQYF.

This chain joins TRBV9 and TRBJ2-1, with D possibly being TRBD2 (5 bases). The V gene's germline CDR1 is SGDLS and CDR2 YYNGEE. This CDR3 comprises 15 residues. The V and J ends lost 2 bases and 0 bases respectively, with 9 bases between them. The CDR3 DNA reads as TGTGCCAGCAGCGTGGGAGCCACCTCCTACAATGAGCAGTTCTTC. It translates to CASSVGATSYNEQFF.